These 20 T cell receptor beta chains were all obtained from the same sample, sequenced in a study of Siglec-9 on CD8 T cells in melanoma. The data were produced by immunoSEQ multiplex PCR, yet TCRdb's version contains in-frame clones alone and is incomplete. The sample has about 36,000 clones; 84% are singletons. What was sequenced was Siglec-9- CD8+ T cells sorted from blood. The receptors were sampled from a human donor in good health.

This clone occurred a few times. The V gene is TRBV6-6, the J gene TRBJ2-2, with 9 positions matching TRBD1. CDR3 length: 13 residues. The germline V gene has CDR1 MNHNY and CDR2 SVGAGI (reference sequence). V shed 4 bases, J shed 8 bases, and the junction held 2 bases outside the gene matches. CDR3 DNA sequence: TGTGCCAGCAGTTGGGACAGGGAGGGGGAGCTGTTTTTT. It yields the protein CASSWDREGELFF.

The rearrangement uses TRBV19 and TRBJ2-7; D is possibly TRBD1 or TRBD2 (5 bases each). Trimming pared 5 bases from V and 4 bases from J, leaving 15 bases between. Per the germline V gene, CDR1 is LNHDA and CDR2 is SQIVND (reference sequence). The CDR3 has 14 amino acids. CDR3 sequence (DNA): TGTGCCAGTAGTCCATACGGGGACGGGTACGAGCAGTACTTC. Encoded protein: CASSPYGDGYEQYF.

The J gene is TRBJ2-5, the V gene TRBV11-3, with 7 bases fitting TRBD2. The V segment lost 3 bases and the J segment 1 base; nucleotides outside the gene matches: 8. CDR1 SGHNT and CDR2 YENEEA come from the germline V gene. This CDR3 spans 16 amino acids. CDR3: CASSFRVVAGQETQYF. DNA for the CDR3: TGTGCCAGCAGCTTCCGTGTGGTAGCGGGCCAAGAGACCCAGTACTTC.

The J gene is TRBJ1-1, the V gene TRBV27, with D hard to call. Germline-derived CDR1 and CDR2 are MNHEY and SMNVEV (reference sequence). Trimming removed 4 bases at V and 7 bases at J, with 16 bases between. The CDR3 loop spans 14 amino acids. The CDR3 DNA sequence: TGTGCCAGCAGTTCCATATCAACACCCTATGAAGCTTTCTTT. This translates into CASSSISTPYEAFF.

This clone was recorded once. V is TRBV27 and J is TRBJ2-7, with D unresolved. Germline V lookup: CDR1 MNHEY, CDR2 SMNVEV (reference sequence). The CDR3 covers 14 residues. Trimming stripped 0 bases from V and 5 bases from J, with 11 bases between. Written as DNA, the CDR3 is TGTGCCAGCAGTTTATCGCCAAGGTCAAACGAGCAGTACTTC. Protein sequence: CASSLSPRSNEQYF.

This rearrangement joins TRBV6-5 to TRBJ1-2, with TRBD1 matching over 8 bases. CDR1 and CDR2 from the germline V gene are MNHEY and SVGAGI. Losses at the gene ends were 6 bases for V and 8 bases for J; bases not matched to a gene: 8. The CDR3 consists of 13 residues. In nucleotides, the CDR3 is TGTGCCAGCAGCCTTGGACAGGGCAGCGGCTACACCTTC. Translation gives CASSLGQGSGYTF.

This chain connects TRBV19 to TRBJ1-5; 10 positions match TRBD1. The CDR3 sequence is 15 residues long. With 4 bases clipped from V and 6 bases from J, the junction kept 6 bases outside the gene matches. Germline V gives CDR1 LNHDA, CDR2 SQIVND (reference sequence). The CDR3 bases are TGTGCCAGTAGTACGGGACAGGGGATCAGTCAGCCCCAGCATTTT. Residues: CASSTGQGISQPQHF.

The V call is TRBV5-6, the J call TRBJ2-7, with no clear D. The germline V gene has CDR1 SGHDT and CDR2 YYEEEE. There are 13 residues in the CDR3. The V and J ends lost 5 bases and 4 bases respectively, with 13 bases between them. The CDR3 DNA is TGTGCCAGCAGTCCTTCGGACGGGTACGAGCAGTACTTC. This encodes CASSPSDGYEQYF.

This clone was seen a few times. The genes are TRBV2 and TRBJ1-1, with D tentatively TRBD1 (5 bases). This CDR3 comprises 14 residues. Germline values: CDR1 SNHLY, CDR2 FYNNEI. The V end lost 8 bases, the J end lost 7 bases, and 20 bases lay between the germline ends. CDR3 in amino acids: CASGLEGLVFEAFF. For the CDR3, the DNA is TGTGCCAGCGGGTTGGAGGGGCTGGTATTTGAAGCTTTCTTT. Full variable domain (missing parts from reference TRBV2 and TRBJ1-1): EPEVTQTPSHQVTQMGQEVILRCVPISNHLYFYWYRQILGQKVEFLVSFYNNEISEKSEIFDDQFSVERPDGSNFTLKIRSTKLEDSAMYFCASGLEGLVFEAFFGQGTRLTVV.

Written as DNA, the CDR3 is TGTGCCAGCAGTTTTGGTTGGGGGAATCGGGCCTACGAGCAGTACTTC. This translates into CASSFGWGNRAYEQYF. V gene TRBV28 combines with J gene TRBJ2-7, with D perhaps being TRBD1 or TRBD2 (5 bases each). Germline loops: CDR1 MDHEN, CDR2 SYDVKM. The V end was cut by 3 bases, the J end by 2 bases, with 17 bases between. The CDR3 consists of 16 residues.

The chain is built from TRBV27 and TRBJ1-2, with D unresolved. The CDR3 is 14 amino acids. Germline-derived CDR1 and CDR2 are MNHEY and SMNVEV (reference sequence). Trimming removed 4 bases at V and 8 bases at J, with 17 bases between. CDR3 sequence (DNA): TGTGCCAGCAGTTCCCATCTTGACCTCGGGGGCTACACCTTC. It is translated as CASSSHLDLGGYTF.

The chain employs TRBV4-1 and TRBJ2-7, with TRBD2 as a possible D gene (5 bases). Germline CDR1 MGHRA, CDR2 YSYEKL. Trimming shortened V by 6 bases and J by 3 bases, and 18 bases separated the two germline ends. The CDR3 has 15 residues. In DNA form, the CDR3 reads TGCGCCAGCAGTCTTACCGGCGGGCGTGGCTACGAGCAGTACTTC. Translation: CASSLTGGRGYEQYF.

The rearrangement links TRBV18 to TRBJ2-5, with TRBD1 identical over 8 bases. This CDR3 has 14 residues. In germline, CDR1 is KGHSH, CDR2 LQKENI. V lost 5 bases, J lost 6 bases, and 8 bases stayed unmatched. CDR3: CASSKDRARKTQYF. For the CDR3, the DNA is TGTGCCAGCTCAAAGGACAGGGCGCGGAAGACCCAGTACTTC.

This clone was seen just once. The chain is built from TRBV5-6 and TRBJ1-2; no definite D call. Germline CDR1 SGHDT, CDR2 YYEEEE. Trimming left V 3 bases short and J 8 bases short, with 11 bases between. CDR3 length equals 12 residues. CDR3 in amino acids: CASSWGGMGYTF. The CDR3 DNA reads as TGTGCCAGCAGCTGGGGTGGAATGGGCTACACCTTC.

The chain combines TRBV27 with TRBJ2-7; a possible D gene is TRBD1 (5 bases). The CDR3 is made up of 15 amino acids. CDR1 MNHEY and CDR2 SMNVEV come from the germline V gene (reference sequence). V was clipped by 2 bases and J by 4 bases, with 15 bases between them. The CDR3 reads CASSLRGRVVYEQYF. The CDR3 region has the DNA TGTGCCAGCAGTTTAAGGGGCAGAGTGGTTTACGAGCAGTACTTC.

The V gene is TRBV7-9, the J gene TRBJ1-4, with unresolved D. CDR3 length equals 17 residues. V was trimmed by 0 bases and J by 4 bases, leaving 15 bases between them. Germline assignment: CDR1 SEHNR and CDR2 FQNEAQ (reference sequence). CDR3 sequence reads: CASSLAFDGEGNEKLFF. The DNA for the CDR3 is TGTGCCAGCAGCTTAGCCTTTGACGGTGAGGGTAATGAAAAACTGTTTTTT.

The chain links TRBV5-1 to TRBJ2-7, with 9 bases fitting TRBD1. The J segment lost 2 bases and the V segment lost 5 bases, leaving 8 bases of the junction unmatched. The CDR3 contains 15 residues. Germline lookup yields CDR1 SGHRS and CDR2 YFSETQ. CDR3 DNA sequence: TGCGCCAGCAGGGAAGGACAGGGGCCCCCCTACGAGCAGTACTTC. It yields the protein CASREGQGPPYEQYF. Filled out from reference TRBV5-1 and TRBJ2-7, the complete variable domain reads KAGVTQTPRYLIKTRGQQVTLSCSPISGHRSVSWYQQTPGQGLQFLFEYFSETQRNKGNFPGRFSGRQFSNSRSEMNVSTLELGDSALYLCASREGQGPPYEQYFGPGTRLTVT.

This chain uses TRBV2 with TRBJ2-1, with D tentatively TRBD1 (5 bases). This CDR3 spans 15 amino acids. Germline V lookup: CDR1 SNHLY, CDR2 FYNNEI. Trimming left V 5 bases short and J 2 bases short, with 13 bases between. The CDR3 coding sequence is TGTGCCAGCAGTAGGACACTCCGTGCCTACAATGAGCAGTTCTTC. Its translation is CASSRTLRAYNEQFF.

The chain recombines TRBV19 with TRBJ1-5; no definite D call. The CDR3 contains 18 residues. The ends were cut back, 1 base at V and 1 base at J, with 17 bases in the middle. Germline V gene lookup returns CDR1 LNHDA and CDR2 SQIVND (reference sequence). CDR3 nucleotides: TGTGCCAGTAGTATAGGGGGTAGCGGATATGTGAGCAATCAGCCCCAGCATTTT. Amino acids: CASSIGGSGYVSNQPQHF.

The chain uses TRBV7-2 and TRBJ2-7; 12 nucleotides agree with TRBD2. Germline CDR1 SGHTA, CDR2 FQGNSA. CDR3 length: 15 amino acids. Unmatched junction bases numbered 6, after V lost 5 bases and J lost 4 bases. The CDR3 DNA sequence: TGTGCCAGCAGCCCAACCGGACTAGCGGGATACGAGCAGTACTTC. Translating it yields CASSPTGLAGYEQYF.